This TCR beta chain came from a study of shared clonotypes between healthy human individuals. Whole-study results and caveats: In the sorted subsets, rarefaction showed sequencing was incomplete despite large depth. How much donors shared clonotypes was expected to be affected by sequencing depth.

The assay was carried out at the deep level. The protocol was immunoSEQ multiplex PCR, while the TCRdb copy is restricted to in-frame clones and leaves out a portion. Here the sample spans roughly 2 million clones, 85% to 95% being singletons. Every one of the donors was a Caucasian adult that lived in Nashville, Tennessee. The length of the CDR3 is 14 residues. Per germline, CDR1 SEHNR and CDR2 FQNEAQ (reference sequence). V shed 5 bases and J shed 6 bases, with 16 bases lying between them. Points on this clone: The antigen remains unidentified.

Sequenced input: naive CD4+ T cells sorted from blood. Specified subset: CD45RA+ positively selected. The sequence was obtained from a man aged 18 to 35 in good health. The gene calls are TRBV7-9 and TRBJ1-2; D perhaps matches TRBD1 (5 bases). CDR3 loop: CASSRNEGLDGYTF. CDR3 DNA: TGTGCCAGCAGCCGCAACGAGGGGTTGGATGGCTACACCTTC.